Shown below are 12 T cell receptor beta chains from a single sample sequenced in a study of blood T cell repertoires in COVID-19. Sequenced by immunoSEQ multiplex PCR; TCRdb stores in-frame clones only, minus some. The sample yields under 250,000 clones, about 93% seen once. The sequenced sample was peripheral blood. These receptors were collected from a man between 60 and 70 years old with COVID-19, enrolled during active disease.

This clone was detected only once. The chain is built from TRBV15 and TRBJ1-2, with D unresolved. This CDR3 has 13 residues. Trimming took off 5 bases at V and 3 bases at J, with 10 bases between the two ends. Germline V gene data show CDR1 as LNHNV and CDR2 as YYDKDF (reference sequence). Written as DNA, the CDR3 is TGTGCCACCAGCGAAGTGGAGTACTATGGCTACACCTTC. Translated, it gives CATSEVEYYGYTF.

This clone was seen only once. The rearrangement links TRBV19 to TRBJ2-6; D gene unclear. The CDR3 is 15 amino acids. Looked up from germline, CDR1 is LNHDA and CDR2 is SQIVND (reference sequence). V was trimmed by 0 bases and J by 3 bases, leaving 6 bases between them. The DNA for the CDR3 is TGTGCCAGTAGTATAGATCTAGGTGGGGCCAACGTCCTGACTTTC. It specifies CASSIDLGGANVLTF.

This clone was counted once. The chain is built from TRBV6-6 and TRBJ2-7, with D possibly TRBD2 on 6 matching bases. The CDR3 runs to 14 residues. V lost 2 bases, J lost 3 bases, and 11 bases lay in between. Germline values: CDR1 MNHNY, CDR2 SVGAGI (reference sequence). The CDR3 protein is CASSYEGTFYEQYF. CDR3 DNA: TGTGCCAGCAGTTACGAGGGGACTTTCTACGAGCAGTACTTC.

The V call is TRBV5-4, the J call TRBJ2-4; 7 positions match TRBD1. CDR1 and CDR2 (germline): SGHNT, YYREEE (reference sequence). This CDR3 has 14 amino acids. The junction had 6 bases not matched to a gene; V was cut back by 4 bases and J by 5 bases. DNA for the CDR3: TGTGCCAGCAGCAACCGGGACAGCGAAAACATTCAGTACTTC. Protein: CASSNRDSENIQYF.

This clone was observed once. V and J are TRBV30 and TRBJ1-2; no reliable D call. Trimming shortened V by 5 bases and J by 0 bases, and 7 bases separated the two germline ends. The CDR3 loop spans 12 amino acids. Germline CDR1 reads GTSNPN; CDR2 reads SVGIG (reference sequence). As DNA, the CDR3 is TGTGCCTGGGCCAGGACTAACTATGGCTACACCTTC. Amino acid sequence: CAWARTNYGYTF. The whole variable domain, remainder taken from reference TRBV30 and TRBJ1-2, is SQTIHQWPATLVQPVGSPLSLECTVEGTSNPNLYWYRQAAGRGLQLLFYSVGIGQISSEVPQNLSASRPQDRQFILSSKKLLLSDSGFYLCAWARTNYGYTFGSGTRLTVV.

The chain couples TRBV28 to TRBJ2-1; D not certain. Germline values: CDR1 MDHEN, CDR2 SYDVKM. The germline V and J ends were trimmed by 1 base and 0 bases, with 10 bases remaining between them. The CDR3 has 16 amino acids. The CDR3 loop is CASSLSEWSSYNEQFF. CDR3 sequence (DNA): TGTGCCAGCAGTTTATCCGAGTGGAGCTCCTACAATGAGCAGTTCTTC.

This clone was recorded only once. The rearrangement uses TRBV13 and TRBJ2-3; D not certain. Trimming left V 6 bases short and J 2 bases short, with 15 bases between. This CDR3 is built from 15 residues. CDR1 is PRHDT, CDR2 FYEKMQ, per germline (reference sequence). The CDR3 loop reads CASRRLGGNTDTQYF. The CDR3, as DNA: TGTGCCAGCAGAAGACTCGGCGGCAACACAGATACGCAGTATTTT.

This rearrangement joins TRBV4-2 to TRBJ1-3; no reliable D call. This CDR3 has 15 amino acids. Between the trimmed V and J ends, which lost 0 bases and 4 bases, there was a span of 10 bases. Germline lookup yields CDR1 LGHNA and CDR2 YNFKEQ. The DNA of the CDR3 is TGTGCCAGCAGCCAAGAATTGGGCCCAGGAAACACCATATATTTT. Its protein is CASSQELGPGNTIYF.

In its sample, this clone was seen once. The chain links TRBV7-2 to TRBJ2-3; tentatively, D is TRBD2 (5 bases). Deletions cut 4 bases from V and 2 bases from J, with 10 bases between. The germline V gene has CDR1 SGHTA and CDR2 FQGNSA. The CDR3 totals 14 residues. The CDR3: CASSSNGVTDTQYF. The DNA for the CDR3 is TGTGCCAGCAGCTCGAACGGGGTCACAGATACGCAGTATTTT. The full variable domain, completed using reference TRBV7-2 and TRBJ2-3, is GAGVSQSPSNKVTEKGKDVELRCDPISGHTALYWYRQSLGQGLEFLIYFQGNSAPDKSGLPSDRFSAERTGGSVSTLTIQRTQQEDSAVYLCASSSNGVTDTQYFGPGTRLTVL.

The J gene is TRBJ2-1, the V gene TRBV29-1, with TRBD2 matching 7 bases. The CDR3 has 16 amino acids. The V segment lost 3 bases and the J segment 9 bases; nucleotides outside the gene matches: 17. In germline, CDR1 is SQVTM, CDR2 ANQGSEA. This CDR3 is CSVESGVRESDGEQFF. In nucleotides, the CDR3 is TGCAGCGTTGAGTCGGGTGTGCGGGAGAGCGATGGTGAGCAGTTCTTC.

Here the CDR3 reads CASIQDRGVHSPLHF. The DNA for the CDR3 is TGTGCCAGCATCCAGGACAGGGGGGTTCATTCACCCCTCCACTTT. The chain links TRBV11-2 to TRBJ1-6, with 10 bases matching TRBD1. Germline values: CDR1 SGHAT, CDR2 FQNNGV. This CDR3 is 15 amino acids long. The junction had 8 bases not matched to a gene; V was cut back by 7 bases and J by 8 bases. The variable domain in full, completed from reference TRBV11-2 and TRBJ1-6, reads EAGVAQSPRYKIIEKRQSVAFWCNPISGHATLYWYQQILGQGPKLLIQFQNNGVVDDSQLPKDRFSAERLKGVDSTLKIQPAKLEDSAVYLCASIQDRGVHSPLHFGNGTRLTVT.

The V gene is TRBV3-1 (or the pseudogene TRBV3-2), the J gene TRBJ2-1, with 15 bases matching TRBD2. Germline CDR1 reads LGHDT; CDR2 reads YNNKEL (reference sequence). The CDR3 is made up of 16 amino acids. V lost 4 bases, J lost 6 bases, and 4 bases stayed unmatched. For the CDR3, the DNA is TGTGCCAGCAGCCTCGGACTAGCGGGAGGGAGCAATGAGCAGTTCTTC. Translation gives CASSLGLAGGSNEQFF.